This T cell receptor beta chain appears in the sequencing data of a study of OX40 agonist ivuxolimab in advanced cancers. Study at large: Patients were dosed intravenously with ivuxolimab at 0.01 to 10 mg/kg every 2 weeks. Patients treated during dose escalation were battling hepatocellular carcinoma, melanoma, renal cell or head and neck cancer. Study conclusions and caveats: Low levels of normalized T-cell clonal expansion also appeared in some nonresponders. The study observed clonal expansion of CD4+ and CD8+ blood T cells by week 6 at 0.1 to 3.0 mg/kg.

A note on this clone: No antigen is known for it.

Per the germline V gene, CDR1 is SGHDN and CDR2 is FVKESK. The CDR3 is 15 amino acids. Trimming cost V 1 base and J 0 bases, with 7 bases left between them. Profiling relied on immunoSEQ multiplex PCR, and the TCRdb table lists in-frame clones only, not all of them. Among around 99,000 clones listed, approximately 90% were seen once. Sequencing used CD4+ or CD8+ T cells sorted from blood, obtained in a trial of the OX40 agonist ivuxolimab. The receptor was isolated from an adult with an advanced solid tumor such as melanoma, head and neck, liver or kidney cancer. This chain joins TRBV14 and TRBJ1-3, with D uncertain. Here the CDR3 DNA reads TGTGCCAGCAGCCAAGCTTACTACTCTGGAAACACCATATATTTT. Its protein is CASSQAYYSGNTIYF.